A selection of T cell receptor beta chains follows, all from one sample in a study of Tregs in tolerant kidney transplant recipients. Repertoires were generated with immunoSEQ multiplex PCR, while TCRdb's copy carries only in-frame clones and drops some. The data contain about 14,000 clones, around 90% of them singletons. Sequenced material: CD8+ T cells from blood. The source is a human donor in good health. CDR3s include the opening cysteine and the closing phenylalanine or tryptophan. A D gene is named only where the DNA matches it firmly. Some rows mark clone size as missing; the rest say once, few, many or name a class of expanded clone.

CDR3nt: TGCGCCAGCAGCCAACAGCCCCCCGGGCAGGGGGCCGGAACTACGAACTATGGCTACACCTTC
CDR3aa: CASSQQPPGQGAGTTNYGYTF
v_gene: TRBV4-1
d_gene: TRBD1
abundance: NA
j_gene: TRBJ1-2

CDR3nt: TGTGCCATCAGTAACGGGACTAGCGGGGGGCGTTACAATGAGCAGTTCTTC
CDR3aa: CAISNGTSGGRYNEQFF
v_gene: TRBV10-3
d_gene: TRBD2
abundance: NA
j_gene: TRBJ2-1

CDR3nt: TGCGCCAGCAGCCAAGATTTATTCACAGCCACCTTCTCCCTCTCTGGGGCCAACGTCCTGACTTTC
CDR3aa: CASSQDLFTATFSLSGANVLTF
v_gene: TRBV4-1
d_gene: NA
abundance: NA
j_gene: TRBJ2-6

CDR3nt: TGCGCCAGCAGCTTGGCAGGGATCTTGGACGAGCAGTACTTC
CDR3aa: CASSLAGILDEQYF
v_gene: TRBV5-1
d_gene: NA
abundance: once
j_gene: TRBJ2-7

CDR3nt: TGTGCCAGCAGCTTCTGGATAGCGGGAGTTTTGGAGGAGCTGTTTTTT
CDR3aa: CASSFWIAGVLEELFF
v_gene: TRBV7-9
d_gene: TRBD2
abundance: once
j_gene: TRBJ2-2

CDR3nt: TGTGCCACCAGCGAACCCAAGGTCCAATCCCACTACGAGCAGTACTTC
CDR3aa: CATSEPKVQSHYEQYF
v_gene: TRBV15
d_gene: NA
abundance: NA
j_gene: TRBJ2-7

CDR3nt: TGCAGCGTCGCCGGGACCGCCACGCGGGAGCAGTACTTC
CDR3aa: CSVAGTATREQYF
v_gene: TRBV29-1
d_gene: NA
abundance: once
j_gene: TRBJ2-7

CDR3nt: TGCGCCAGCAGCCAAGGGGGTAGGGACTATGGCTACACCTTC
CDR3aa: CASSQGGRDYGYTF
v_gene: TRBV4-3
d_gene: NA
abundance: NA
j_gene: TRBJ1-2

CDR3nt: TGTGCCAGCAGCTTATGGGGAGAAAATCAGCCCCAGCATTTT
CDR3aa: CASSLWGENQPQHF
v_gene: TRBV7-9
d_gene: NA
abundance: NA
j_gene: TRBJ1-5

CDR3nt: TGTGCCAGCAGGTGGGGGTCGATTCAGAACACCGGGGAGCTGTTTTTT
CDR3aa: CASRWGSIQNTGELFF
v_gene: TRBV4-2
d_gene: NA
abundance: once
j_gene: TRBJ2-2

CDR3nt: TGTGCCAGCTCATCGGCGGGAGAAAACATTCAGTACTTC
CDR3aa: CASSSAGENIQYF
v_gene: TRBV28
d_gene: TRBD2
abundance: NA
j_gene: TRBJ2-4

CDR3nt: TGTGCCTGGAGATCTCCTTACGAGCAGTACTTC
CDR3aa: CAWRSPYEQYF
v_gene: TRBV30
d_gene: NA
abundance: NA
j_gene: TRBJ2-7

CDR3nt: TGTGCCAGTAGTATAGGACGGGCTAGCGGGACAAACACCGGGGAGCTGTTTTTT
CDR3aa: CASSIGRASGTNTGELFF
v_gene: TRBV19
d_gene: TRBD2
abundance: NA
j_gene: TRBJ2-2

CDR3nt: TGTGCCAGCAGCCAAGGACAGGGCGAGCAGTACTTC
CDR3aa: CASSQGQGEQYF
v_gene: TRBV7-6
d_gene: TRBD1
abundance: NA
j_gene: TRBJ2-7

CDR3nt: TGTGCCAGCAGCTTAAAGCGGGAGTCCTACAATGAGCAGTTCTTC
CDR3aa: CASSLKRESYNEQFF
v_gene: TRBV5-6
d_gene: TRBD2
abundance: NA
j_gene: TRBJ2-1

CDR3nt: TGTGCCAGCAGCTTAGCCACAGCCGGGAATAAAGAGACCCAGTACTTC
CDR3aa: CASSLATAGNKETQYF
v_gene: TRBV7-9
d_gene: NA
abundance: NA
j_gene: TRBJ2-5

CDR3nt: TGTGCCAGCAGGGGGACAGGGTGGGGCACTGAAGCTTTCTTT
CDR3aa: CASRGTGWGTEAFF
v_gene: TRBV27
d_gene: TRBD1
abundance: NA
j_gene: TRBJ1-1

CDR3nt: TGCGCCAGCAGCCAAGAATCTGGACTAGCGGGGGGGCCCGTCACCGGGGAGCTGTTTTTT
CDR3aa: CASSQESGLAGGPVTGELFF
v_gene: TRBV4-1
d_gene: TRBD2
abundance: NA
j_gene: TRBJ2-2

CDR3nt: TGTGCCAGCAGCTTAGGGGGACAGGGGACATATAATTCACCCCTCCACTTT
CDR3aa: CASSLGGQGTYNSPLHF
v_gene: TRBV11-2
d_gene: TRBD1
abundance: NA
j_gene: TRBJ1-6

CDR3nt: TGTGCCAGCAGTGGGAGTAACACCGGGGAGCTGTTTTTT
CDR3aa: CASSGSNTGELFF
v_gene: TRBV25-1
d_gene: NA
abundance: NA
j_gene: TRBJ2-2

CDR3nt: TGTGCCATCTTGACGCCGGCGGCGGATACGCAGTATTTT
CDR3aa: CAILTPAADTQYF
v_gene: TRBV6-6
d_gene: NA
abundance: NA
j_gene: TRBJ2-3

CDR3nt: TGTGCCAGCAGCCGCCCGGGGGTGCAAGAGACCCAGTACTTC
CDR3aa: CASSRPGVQETQYF
v_gene: TRBV7-9
d_gene: NA
abundance: NA
j_gene: TRBJ2-5

CDR3nt: TGTGCCAGCAGTTACCTCGGGAGTAAGGGGGCGGGTGGCTACACCTTC
CDR3aa: CASSYLGSKGAGGYTF
v_gene: TRBV6-5
d_gene: TRBD1
abundance: few
j_gene: TRBJ1-2

CDR3nt: TGTGCCAGCAGTTCCCACACGGGACTAGCGGGAGGGGCGTTGAGCGATGAGCAGTTCTTC
CDR3aa: CASSSHTGLAGGALSDEQFF
v_gene: TRBV27
d_gene: TRBD2
abundance: once
j_gene: TRBJ2-1

CDR3nt: TGCGCCAGCAGCTTGGGTTCAGGGGGCAGCGAGCAGTACTTC
CDR3aa: CASSLGSGGSEQYF
v_gene: TRBV5-1
d_gene: TRBD1
abundance: NA
j_gene: TRBJ2-7

CDR3nt: TGTGCCAGCAGCCCGTACTACTCTGGAAACACCATATATTTT
CDR3aa: CASSPYYSGNTIYF
v_gene: TRBV14
d_gene: NA
abundance: once
j_gene: TRBJ1-3

CDR3nt: TGTGCCAGCAGCTTAGGAGGAACGGGAGGGGGATATCAGCCCCAGCATTTT
CDR3aa: CASSLGGTGGGYQPQHF
v_gene: TRBV7-9
d_gene: NA
abundance: NA
j_gene: TRBJ1-5

CDR3nt: TGTGCCAGCAGCGGCCTACTAGCGGGAGTGGTAGATACGCAGTATTTT
CDR3aa: CASSGLLAGVVDTQYF
v_gene: TRBV9
d_gene: TRBD2
abundance: once
j_gene: TRBJ2-3

CDR3nt: TGTGCCAGCAGTTACTCGATCCGTGGGGCCCAGCATTTT
CDR3aa: CASSYSIRGAQHF
v_gene: TRBV6-5
d_gene: NA
abundance: NA
j_gene: TRBJ1-5

CDR3nt: TGTGCCAGCCGGCTCGGCACCGGGGAGCTGTTTTTT
CDR3aa: CASRLGTGELFF
v_gene: TRBV7-6
d_gene: NA
abundance: few
j_gene: TRBJ2-2

CDR3nt: TGTGCCAGCAGCCCCCCTGAAGGGATAGCGTACAATGAGCAGTTCTTC
CDR3aa: CASSPPEGIAYNEQFF
v_gene: TRBV4-2
d_gene: NA
abundance: NA
j_gene: TRBJ2-1

CDR3nt: TGTGCCTGGGGCCCGGGACAGGGTTGGGGTGAGCAGTTCTTC
CDR3aa: CAWGPGQGWGEQFF
v_gene: TRBV30
d_gene: TRBD1
abundance: NA
j_gene: TRBJ2-1

CDR3nt: TGTGCCACCAGGAACAGGGTACGAGGAGAAAAACTGTTTTTT
CDR3aa: CATRNRVRGEKLFF
v_gene: TRBV2
d_gene: NA
abundance: NA
j_gene: TRBJ1-4

CDR3nt: TGCAGCGTTACCTCCGGACTAGCGGGAACTGTTAACAATGAGCAGTTCTTC
CDR3aa: CSVTSGLAGTVNNEQFF
v_gene: TRBV29-1
d_gene: TRBD2
abundance: NA
j_gene: TRBJ2-1

CDR3nt: TGTGCCAGCAGCCGTAGCGGGGGTTACAATGAGCAGTTCTTC
CDR3aa: CASSRSGGYNEQFF
v_gene: TRBV28
d_gene: TRBD2
abundance: NA
j_gene: TRBJ2-1

CDR3nt: TGTGCCAGCAGCGCGCGACAGGGGGCCCCTGAAGCTTTCTTT
CDR3aa: CASSARQGAPEAFF
v_gene: TRBV11-3
d_gene: TRBD1
abundance: NA
j_gene: TRBJ1-1

CDR3nt: TGTGCCAGCAGCTTAGCCTTCGGACGGGGGGGGTTCGATGAGCAGTTCTTC
CDR3aa: CASSLAFGRGGFDEQFF
v_gene: TRBV7-2
d_gene: TRBD2
abundance: once
j_gene: TRBJ2-1

CDR3nt: TGTGCCAGCAGCTTAGCTGGTACCTACAATGAGCAGTTCTTC
CDR3aa: CASSLAGTYNEQFF
v_gene: TRBV11-2
d_gene: NA
abundance: NA
j_gene: TRBJ2-1

CDR3nt: TGCGCCAGCACCACTAAACAGGGTAGTGAAAAACTGTTTTTT
CDR3aa: CASTTKQGSEKLFF
v_gene: TRBV4-1
d_gene: NA
abundance: NA
j_gene: TRBJ1-4

CDR3nt: TGTGCCAGCAGCTTGGGGGGCAGTAACTATGGCTACACCTTC
CDR3aa: CASSLGGSNYGYTF
v_gene: TRBV5-5
d_gene: NA
abundance: NA
j_gene: TRBJ1-2